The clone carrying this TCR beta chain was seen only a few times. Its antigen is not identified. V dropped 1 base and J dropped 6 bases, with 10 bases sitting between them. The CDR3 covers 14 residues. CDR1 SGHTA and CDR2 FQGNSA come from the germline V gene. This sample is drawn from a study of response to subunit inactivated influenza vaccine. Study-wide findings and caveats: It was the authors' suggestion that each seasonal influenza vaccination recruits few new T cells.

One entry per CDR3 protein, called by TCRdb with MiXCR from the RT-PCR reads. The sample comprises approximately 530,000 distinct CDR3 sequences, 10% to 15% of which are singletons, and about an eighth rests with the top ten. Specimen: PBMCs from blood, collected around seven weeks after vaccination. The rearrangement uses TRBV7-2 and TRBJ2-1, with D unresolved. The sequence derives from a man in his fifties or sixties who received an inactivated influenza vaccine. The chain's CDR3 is CASSLVYTPNEQFF. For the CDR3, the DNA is TGTGCCAGCAGCTTAGTTTACACACCCAATGAGCAGTTCTTC.